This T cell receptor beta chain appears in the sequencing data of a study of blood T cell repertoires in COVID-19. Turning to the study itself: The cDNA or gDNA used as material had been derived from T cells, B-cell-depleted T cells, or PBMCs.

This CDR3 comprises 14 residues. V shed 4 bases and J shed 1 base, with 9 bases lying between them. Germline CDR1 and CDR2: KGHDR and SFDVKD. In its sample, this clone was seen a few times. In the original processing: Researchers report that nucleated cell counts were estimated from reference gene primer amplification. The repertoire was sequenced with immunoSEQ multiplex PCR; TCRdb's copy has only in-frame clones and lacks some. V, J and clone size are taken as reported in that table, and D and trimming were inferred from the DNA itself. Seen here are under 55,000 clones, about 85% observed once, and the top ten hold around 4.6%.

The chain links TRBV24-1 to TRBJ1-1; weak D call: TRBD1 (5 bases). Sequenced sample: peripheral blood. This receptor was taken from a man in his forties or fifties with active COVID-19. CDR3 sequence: CATSDPTGNTEAFF. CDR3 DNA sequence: TGTGCCACCAGTGACCCCACAGGGAACACTGAAGCTTTCTTT.